This T cell receptor beta chain was obtained from a study of PD-L1 blockade in urothelial cancer. Overall study: Once treatment had started, blood was analyzed at 3 weeks (second dose) and again at 6 weeks. The median number of T cells present in blood samples was roughly 130,000.

This clone has only one observation. V lost 3 bases, J lost 5 bases, and 6 bases stayed unmatched. The CDR3 length is 16 residues. CDR1 is MNHNY and CDR2 is SVGAGI in the germline V gene (reference sequence). Generated by immunoSEQ multiplex PCR, the TCRdb table keeps only in-frame clones and is missing some. The table includes some 41,000 clones, approximately 90% detected once. The chain recombines TRBV6-6 with TRBJ2-2; 10 bases are a match to TRBD1. This specimen was PBMCs, taken around atezolizumab (anti-PD-L1) treatment. This receptor was obtained from a woman aged 55-75 years with urothelial cancer. CDR3 in amino acids: CASSYPGQGRTGELFF. CDR3 DNA sequence: TGTGCCAGCAGTTATCCGGGACAGGGGAGGACCGGGGAGCTGTTTTTT.